This TCR beta chain was profiled in a study of shared clonotypes between healthy human individuals. In the case of this clone: Its matching antigen is unknown.

Sequencing used immunoSEQ multiplex PCR; TCRdb keeps in-frame clones, though not all of them. The sample includes about 1.1 million clones, about 80% seen only once; the top ten take approximately 0.52%. The study's findings and limits: Non-shared clonotypes were found to have lower generation probabilities than the clonotypes that were shared by all four of the sorted-subset donors. Blood was the only sampled material, and tissue repertoires likely differ.

This clonotype was obtained from a man aged 18 to 29 in good health. Some clones in this sample may be carry-over from other donors' samples. Sequencing used memory CD4+ T cells from PBMCs. Subset defined: CD45RA-negative fraction.

The CDR3, as DNA: TGCGCCAGCAGCCAGAACACGGGACTAGCGGGAGTGGTCAATGAGCAGTTCTTC. Protein sequence: CASSQNTGLAGVVNEQFF. The V gene is TRBV4-1, the J gene TRBJ2-1; 14 positions match TRBD2. This CDR3 spans 18 amino acids. Trimming cost V 3 bases and J 6 bases; bases outside gene matches: 10. Germline V gene sequence: CDR1 MGHRA, CDR2 YSYEKL.